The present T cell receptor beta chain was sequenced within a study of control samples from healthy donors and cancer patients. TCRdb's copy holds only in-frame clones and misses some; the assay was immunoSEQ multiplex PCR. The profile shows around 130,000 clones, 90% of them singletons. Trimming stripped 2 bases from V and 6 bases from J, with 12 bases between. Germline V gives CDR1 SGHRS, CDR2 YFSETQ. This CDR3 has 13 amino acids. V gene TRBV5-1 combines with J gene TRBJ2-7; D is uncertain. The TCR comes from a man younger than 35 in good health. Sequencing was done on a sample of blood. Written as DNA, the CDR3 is TGCGCCAGCAGCTTCGGACCCTCCCGCGAGCAGTACTTC. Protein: CASSFGPSREQYF.